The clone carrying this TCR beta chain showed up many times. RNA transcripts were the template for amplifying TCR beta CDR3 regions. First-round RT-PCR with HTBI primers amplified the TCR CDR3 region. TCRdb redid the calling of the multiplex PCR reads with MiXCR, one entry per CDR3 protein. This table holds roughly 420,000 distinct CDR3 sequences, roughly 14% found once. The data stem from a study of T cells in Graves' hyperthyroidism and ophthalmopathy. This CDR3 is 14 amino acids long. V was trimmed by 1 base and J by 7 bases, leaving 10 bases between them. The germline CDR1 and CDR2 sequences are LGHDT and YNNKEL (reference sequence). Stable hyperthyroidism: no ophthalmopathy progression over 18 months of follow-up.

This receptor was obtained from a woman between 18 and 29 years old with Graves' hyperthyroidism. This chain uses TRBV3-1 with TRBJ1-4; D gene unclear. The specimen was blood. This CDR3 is CASSQGVRSEKLFF. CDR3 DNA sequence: TGTGCCAGCAGCCAAGGGGTTAGGAGTGAAAAACTGTTTTTT.